The 30 T cell receptor beta chains in this list originate from one sample, sequenced in a study of radiotherapy plus CTLA-4 blockade in lung cancer. Only in-frame clones appear in the TCRdb table, and some are missing; sequencing was by immunoSEQ multiplex PCR. This table holds about 88,000 clones, about two thirds found once. The material sequenced was peripheral blood, taken from a patient treated with radiotherapy plus ipilimumab. Receptors originate from a human donor with non-small cell lung cancer that progressed on radiotherapy plus ipilimumab.

The genes are TRBV28 and TRBJ2-2; tentative D call: TRBD1 (5 bases). The CDR3 totals 18 residues. V gave up 9 bases and J gave up 1 base, with 24 bases separating them. Germline-derived CDR1 and CDR2 are MDHEN and SYDVKM. CDR3 amino acids: CARPNPPHKTENTGELFF. CDR3 sequence (DNA): TGTGCCAGACCCAACCCACCGCACAAGACAGAGAACACCGGGGAGCTGTTTTTT.

The chain recombines TRBV28 with TRBJ2-5, with 9 bases identical to TRBD2. The ends lost 4 bases at V and 5 bases at J; junction bases unmatched: 8. Germline V lookup: CDR1 MDHEN, CDR2 SYDVKM. The CDR3 is made up of 15 amino acids. Here the CDR3 DNA reads TGTGCCAGCAGTTCCCGGGGACTAGCAATGGAGACCCAGTACTTC. It specifies CASSSRGLAMETQYF.

The rearrangement uses TRBV4-1 and TRBJ2-2; TRBD2 agrees at 12 bases. Per the germline V gene, CDR1 is MGHRA and CDR2 is YSYEKL. This CDR3 has 19 residues. Unmatched junction bases numbered 10, after V lost 0 bases and J lost 5 bases. CDR3 region: CASSQDPMGLAGGTGELFF. CDR3 nucleotide sequence: TGCGCCAGCAGCCAAGACCCGATGGGACTAGCGGGTGGGACCGGGGAGCTGTTTTTT.

The V and J genes are TRBV29-1 and TRBJ1-3, with D tentatively TRBD1 (5 bases). Germline CDR1 is SQVTM and CDR2 is ANQGSEA. V lost 4 bases and J 5 bases, leaving 15 bases between the germline ends. CDR3 length: 14 residues. The CDR3 DNA reads as TGCAGCGTTGTGGCCCAGGGTGGCAGAAACACCATATATTTT. Its protein product is CSVVAQGGRNTIYF.

This clone was counted between two and nine times. The chain has TRBV5-4 and TRBJ2-7, with a possible D match to TRBD1 (5 bases). The V end was cut by 2 bases, the J end by 1 base, with 7 bases between. Germline V lookup: CDR1 SGHNT, CDR2 YYREEE (reference sequence). This CDR3 is 13 amino acids long. CDR3 sequence: CASSFDSSYEQYF. CDR3 in DNA: TGTGCCAGCAGCTTCGACAGTTCCTACGAGCAGTACTTC.

This sequence joins TRBV29-1 and TRBJ1-3, with TRBD1 matching over 9 bases. Germline V CDR1 and CDR2: SQVTM, ANQGSEA. CDR3 length equals 15 residues. Trimming at V came to 6 bases and at J to 0 bases, leaving 6 bases not matched to a gene. CDR3 amino acids: CSVGGQGTSGNTIYF. CDR3 coding DNA: TGCAGCGTCGGTGGACAGGGGACCTCTGGAAACACCATATATTTT.

The chain employs TRBV6-6 and TRBJ2-7; D is unclear. The V end lost 4 bases, the J end lost 8 bases, and 15 bases lay between the germline ends. This CDR3 has 13 residues. Germline V gives CDR1 MNHNY, CDR2 SVGAGI (reference sequence). Here the CDR3 DNA reads TGTGCCAGCAGTTTCGTCCGGGCTGGCCAGCAGTACTTC. The encoded protein is CASSFVRAGQQYF.

The chain joins TRBV5-1 to TRBJ2-5, with D maybe TRBD2 (10 bases). The germline gives CDR1 SGHRS, CDR2 YFSETQ. V dropped 4 bases and J dropped 4 bases, with 20 bases sitting between them. The CDR3 length is 16 residues. CDR3 sequence (DNA): TGCGCCAGCAGCACCGGACTAGCGGACAGGGGAGAGACCCAGTACTTC. The encoded protein is CASSTGLADRGETQYF.

The rearrangement uses TRBV4-1 and TRBJ1-5; D unresolved. This CDR3 region has 14 residues. Germline V lookup: CDR1 MGHRA, CDR2 YSYEKL. V was trimmed by 5 bases and J by 9 bases, leaving 17 bases between them. The CDR3 nucleotides read TGCGCCAGCAGCGAAGGTCCGTCCAAACTGCCCCAGCATTTT. It codes for CASSEGPSKLPQHF.

The gene calls are TRBV4-3 and TRBJ1-2; D not certain. Germline V gene sequence: CDR1 LGHNA, CDR2 YSLEER. The CDR3 length is 15 residues. V lost 4 bases and J 7 bases, leaving 19 bases between the germline ends. This CDR3 is CASSLDFGGCGGYTF. The CDR3, as DNA: TGCGCCAGCAGCCTAGATTTCGGAGGGTGTGGTGGCTACACCTTC.

This clone was observed a few times. The chain joins TRBV7-9 to TRBJ2-2, with 7 bases identical to TRBD1. From germline, CDR1 is SEHNR and CDR2 FQNEAQ (reference sequence). J gave up 4 bases and V 5 bases, and 4 bases lay outside the gene matches. CDR3 size: 14 residues. The CDR3 nucleotides read TGTGCCAGCAGCCGCTGGGACAGCACCGGGGAGCTGTTTTTT. The encoded protein is CASSRWDSTGELFF.

There are a few counts of this clone. The V gene is TRBV4-2, the J gene TRBJ1-4; D perhaps matches TRBD1 (6 bases). Trimming left V 1 base short and J 8 bases short, with 14 bases between. Per germline, CDR1 LGHNA and CDR2 YNFKEQ. The CDR3 extends over 15 amino acids. CDR3 residues: CASSQGEGGREKLFF. The CDR3 DNA reads TGTGCCAGCAGCCAAGGAGAAGGGGGGCGGGAAAAACTGTTTTTT.

This chain uses TRBV7-6 with TRBJ2-5; the D gene is possibly TRBD2 (5 bases). The V end lost 1 base, the J end lost 5 bases, and 14 bases lay between the germline ends. The CDR3 covers 15 residues. Germline CDR1 reads SGHVS; CDR2 reads FNYEAQ. The CDR3 loop reads CASSLVGREWETQYF. CDR3 DNA sequence: TGTGCCAGCAGCTTAGTTGGAAGGGAGTGGGAGACCCAGTACTTC.

The rearrangement uses TRBV7-2 and TRBJ1-1; no definite D call. V lost 1 base and J 7 bases, leaving 7 bases between the germline ends. The germline gives CDR1 SGHTA, CDR2 FQGNSA. The CDR3 has 12 residues. CDR3 protein: CASSLDYGEAFF. Written as DNA, the CDR3 is TGTGCCAGCAGCTTAGATTACGGTGAAGCTTTCTTT.

The V gene is TRBV28, the J gene TRBJ2-7; 11 nucleotides agree with TRBD2. The length of the CDR3 is 16 residues. Germline CDR1 is MDHEN and CDR2 is SYDVKM. J lost 4 bases, V lost 7 bases, and 12 bases had no gene match. CDR3 sequence (DNA): TGTGCCAGCACCATGATTAGCGGGAGGGCCGTTTACGAGCAGTACTTC. It translates to CASTMISGRAVYEQYF.

This clone is a singleton in its sample. The chain uses TRBV5-4 and TRBJ2-7; weak D call: TRBD1 (6 bases). The CDR3 has 16 amino acids. Germline values: CDR1 SGHNT, CDR2 YYREEE (reference sequence). V lost 4 bases and J 0 bases, leaving 17 bases between the germline ends. The DNA for the CDR3 is TGTGCCAGCAGCACAGCATCCGGGACAAGCTCCTACGAGCAGTACTTC. It codes for CASSTASGTSSYEQYF.

The chain joins TRBV28 to TRBJ1-2, with a tentative D call TRBD1 (5 bases). The CDR3 sequence is 13 residues long. Germline-derived CDR1 and CDR2 are MDHEN and SYDVKM. V was cut by 10 bases and J by 3 bases, with 15 bases left in between. The CDR3 nucleotides read TGTGCCATCAGGGCCAACAGCCACTATGGCTACACCTTC. Protein: CAIRANSHYGYTF.

The V call is TRBV7-8, the J call TRBJ1-1; D unclear. There are 14 residues in the CDR3. Between the trimmed V and J ends, which lost 0 bases and 10 bases, there was a span of 15 bases. CDR1 and CDR2 (germline): SGHVS, FQNEAQ. The CDR3 nucleotides are TGTGCCAGCAGCTTAGCGGGGTCCCAGAGGAGAGCTTTCTTT. Encoded protein: CASSLAGSQRRAFF.

The chain is built from TRBV19 and TRBJ2-3; 8 positions agree with TRBD2. CDR1 is LNHDA and CDR2 is SQIVND in the germline V gene (reference sequence). This CDR3 region has 15 residues. V shed 6 bases and J 0 bases; nucleotides not matched to a gene: 5. The CDR3 sequence: CASSLAGPSTDTQYF. DNA of the CDR3: TGTGCCAGTAGCCTAGCGGGTCCTAGCACAGATACGCAGTATTTT.

The chain employs TRBV5-1 and TRBJ2-1; 11 positions match TRBD1. From germline, CDR1 is SGHRS and CDR2 YFSETQ. This CDR3 contains 16 residues. V lost 3 bases to trimming and J lost 6 bases; unmatched junction nucleotides: 8. The CDR3 region is CASSWAGTGGINEQFF. Here the CDR3 DNA reads TGCGCCAGCAGCTGGGCCGGGACAGGGGGGATCAATGAGCAGTTCTTC.

J is TRBJ2-3 and V is TRBV6-5; D remains unclear. The germline gives CDR1 MNHEY, CDR2 SVGAGI. V lost 0 bases to trimming and J lost 3 bases, with 7 bases between them. The CDR3 loop spans 14 amino acids. This chain's CDR3 is CASSYSRKTDTQYF. The CDR3 coding sequence is TGTGCCAGCAGTTACTCGAGGAAAACAGATACGCAGTATTTT.

The chain uses TRBV5-1 and TRBJ1-1, with a tentative D call TRBD1 (5 bases). The germline V gene has CDR1 SGHRS and CDR2 YFSETQ. The V and J ends lost 6 bases and 11 bases respectively, with 17 bases between them. CDR3 size: 12 residues. CDR3 bases: TGCGCCAGCACCACCCTGGGGGGGGTGGCTTTCTTT. This sequence encodes CASTTLGGVAFF.

As DNA, the CDR3 is TGTGCCAGCAGTTTATCGGGGGGGAACTATGGCTACACCTTC. This translates into CASSLSGGNYGYTF. The rearrangement uses TRBV27 and TRBJ1-2; D is perhaps TRBD1 (5 bases). V was trimmed by 0 bases and J by 2 bases, leaving 7 bases between them. Germline V gene lookup returns CDR1 MNHEY and CDR2 SMNVEV (reference sequence). The CDR3 has 14 amino acids.

The genes are TRBV5-1 and TRBJ2-5; 7 nucleotides line up with TRBD2. J was trimmed by 1 base and V by 5 bases; bases with no gene match: 2. The CDR3 sequence is 13 residues long. The germline CDR1 and CDR2 sequences are SGHRS and YFSETQ. The DNA of the CDR3 is TGCGCCAGCAGGGGGGGGACCCAAGAGACCCAGTACTTC. It specifies CASRGGTQETQYF.

This clone was detected only once. The rearrangement joins TRBV7-6 to TRBJ2-1; the D is unclear. Germline-derived CDR1 and CDR2 are SGHVS and FNYEAQ. The CDR3 runs 13 residues. With 5 bases removed from V and 6 bases from J, the gap between germline ends came to 11 bases. CDR3 in DNA: TGTGCCAGCAGCCCCGACGTACTCAATGAGCAGTTCTTC. This sequence encodes CASSPDVLNEQFF.

The genes are TRBV5-6 and TRBJ2-1; 8 positions agree with TRBD2. V trimming: 5 bases; J trimming: 6 bases; junction bases outside the gene matches: 4. Germline lookup yields CDR1 SGHDT and CDR2 YYEEEE. The CDR3 sequence is 13 residues long. The CDR3: CASRPGTSNEQFF. Here the CDR3 DNA reads TGTGCCAGCAGACCCGGGACTAGCAATGAGCAGTTCTTC.

The V call is TRBV9, the J call TRBJ2-5; tentatively, D is TRBD1 or TRBD2 (5 bases each). The last part of the DNA fits TRBJ2-7 better; the J call may be wrong. The CDR3 runs 13 residues. From germline, CDR1 is SGDLS and CDR2 YYNGEE. The CDR3 bases are TGTGCCAGCAGCGCCGCTGGGGGCTACGAGCAGTACTTC. Residues: CASSAAGGYEQYF.

The CDR3 region is CASSQESGNYVNEQFF. CDR3 nucleotide sequence: TGTGCCAGCAGCCAAGAATCTGGGAATTACGTCAATGAGCAGTTCTTC. The chain couples TRBV4-2 to TRBJ2-1; D is unclear. The CDR3 spans 16 residues. Germline V lookup: CDR1 LGHNA, CDR2 YNFKEQ. With 0 bases removed from V and 6 bases from J, the gap between germline ends came to 15 bases.

This chain joins TRBV5-1 and TRBJ1-1, with D unclear. The CDR3 has 13 residues. V shed 2 bases and J shed 1 base, with 6 bases lying between them. The germline CDR1 and CDR2 sequences are SGHRS and YFSETQ. This CDR3 reads CASSLNRNTEAFF. The CDR3 region has the DNA TGCGCCAGCAGCTTAAACCGGAACACTGAAGCTTTCTTT.

There are a few counts of this clone. The chain links TRBV27 to TRBJ2-1; 8 positions agree with TRBD2. Germline CDR1 and CDR2: MNHEY and SMNVEV (reference sequence). V shed 4 bases and J 6 bases; nucleotides not matched to a gene: 5. The CDR3 totals 14 residues. In DNA form, the CDR3 reads TGTGCCAGCAGTTCACACCTAGCGGGCAATGAGCAGTTCTTC. It specifies CASSSHLAGNEQFF.